Reported below is one TCR beta chain. This sample is part of a study of blood T cell repertoires in COVID-19. Study in general: Nucleic acid was either cDNA or gDNA, and it came from T cells, B-cell-depleted T cells, or PBMCs.

Germline loops: CDR1 SGHTA, CDR2 FQGNSA. V lost 5 bases to trimming and J lost 2 bases, with 16 bases between them. The CDR3 loop spans 16 amino acids. Using immunoSEQ multiplex PCR, the repertoire was profiled, and TCRdb retains in-frame clones only, with some absent. Of 200,000 to 250,000 clones detected, 88% appear once; the ten largest clones hold approximately 1.7%. Sequenced input: peripheral blood. This clonotype was sampled from a man aged 65-85 years with acute or convalescent COVID-19. The chain carries TRBV7-2 and TRBJ1-5; D is possibly TRBD1 (6 bases). The CDR3 loop reads CASSPETGSGNQPQHF. The CDR3 region has the DNA TGTGCCAGCAGCCCAGAAACAGGGTCCGGCAATCAGCCCCAGCATTTT.